This TCR beta chain is drawn from a study of shared clonotypes between healthy human individuals. V lost 2 bases and J lost 4; bases outside the gene matches: 5. The V gene's germline CDR1 is SGHTA and CDR2 FQGNSA. This CDR3 spans 16 amino acids. The data were produced by immunoSEQ multiplex PCR, yet TCRdb's version contains in-frame clones alone and is incomplete. The sample records about 1 million clones, approximately 68% being singletons. Donors included only healthy HIV-negative adults lacking recent acute infections or vaccinations. The sequence derives from a man aged 18-30 years in good health. Sequenced material: memory CD4+ T cells sorted from blood. The subset denotes: CD45RA-negative fraction. The rearrangement joins TRBV7-2 to TRBJ2-3; 11 bases agree with TRBD2. CDR3 in DNA: TGTGCCAGCAGCTTAAGGCTAGCGGGAGGATCAGATACGCAGTATTTT. Protein: CASSLRLAGGSDTQYF.